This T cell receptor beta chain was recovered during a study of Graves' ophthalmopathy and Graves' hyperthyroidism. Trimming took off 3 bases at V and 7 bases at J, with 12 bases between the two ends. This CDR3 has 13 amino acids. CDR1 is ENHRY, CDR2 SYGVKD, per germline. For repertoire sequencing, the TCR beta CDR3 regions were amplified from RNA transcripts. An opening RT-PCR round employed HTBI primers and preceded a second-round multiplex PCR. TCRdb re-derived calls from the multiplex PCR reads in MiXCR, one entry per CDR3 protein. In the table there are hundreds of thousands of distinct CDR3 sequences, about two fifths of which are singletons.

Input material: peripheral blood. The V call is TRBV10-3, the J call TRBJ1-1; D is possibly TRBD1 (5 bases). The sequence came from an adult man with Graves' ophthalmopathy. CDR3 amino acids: CAISDQGNDEAFF. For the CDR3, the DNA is TGTGCCATCAGTGACCAGGGAAACGATGAAGCTTTCTTT.